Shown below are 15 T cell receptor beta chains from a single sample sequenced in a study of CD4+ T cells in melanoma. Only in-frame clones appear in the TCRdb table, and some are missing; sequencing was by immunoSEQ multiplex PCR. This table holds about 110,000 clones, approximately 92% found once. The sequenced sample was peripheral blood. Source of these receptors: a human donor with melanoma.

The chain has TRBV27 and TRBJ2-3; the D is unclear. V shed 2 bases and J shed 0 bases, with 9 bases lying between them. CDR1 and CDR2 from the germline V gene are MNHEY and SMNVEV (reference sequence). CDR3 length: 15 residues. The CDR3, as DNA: TGTGCCAGCAGTTTACAGGACCCGAGCACAGATACGCAGTATTTT. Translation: CASSLQDPSTDTQYF.

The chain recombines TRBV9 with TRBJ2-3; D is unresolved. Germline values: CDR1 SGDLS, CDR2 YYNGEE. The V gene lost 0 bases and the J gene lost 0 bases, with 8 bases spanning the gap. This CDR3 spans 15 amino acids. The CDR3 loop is CASSVGGRSTDTQYF. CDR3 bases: TGTGCCAGCAGCGTAGGTGGTCGGAGCACAGATACGCAGTATTTT.

As DNA, the CDR3 is TGTGCCAGCAGTTCCGGGACTAGCCATGAGCAGTTCTTC. Its protein is CASSSGTSHEQFF. The rearrangement uses TRBV27 and TRBJ2-1; 9 bases agree with TRBD2. In germline, CDR1 is MNHEY, CDR2 SMNVEV (reference sequence). This CDR3 contains 13 residues. V gave up 4 bases and J gave up 8 bases; unmatched junction bases: 3.

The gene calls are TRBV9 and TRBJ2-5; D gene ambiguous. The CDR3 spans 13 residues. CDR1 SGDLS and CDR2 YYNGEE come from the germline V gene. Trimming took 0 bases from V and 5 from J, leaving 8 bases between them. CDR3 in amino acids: CASSVAGTETQYF. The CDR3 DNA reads TGTGCCAGCAGCGTAGCGGGCACGGAGACCCAGTACTTC.

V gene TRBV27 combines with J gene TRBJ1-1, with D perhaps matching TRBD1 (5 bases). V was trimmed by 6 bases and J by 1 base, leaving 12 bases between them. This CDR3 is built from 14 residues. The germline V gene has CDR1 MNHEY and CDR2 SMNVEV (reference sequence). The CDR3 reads CASRGDSQNTEAFF. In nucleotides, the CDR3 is TGTGCCAGCAGGGGCGACAGCCAGAACACTGAAGCTTTCTTT.

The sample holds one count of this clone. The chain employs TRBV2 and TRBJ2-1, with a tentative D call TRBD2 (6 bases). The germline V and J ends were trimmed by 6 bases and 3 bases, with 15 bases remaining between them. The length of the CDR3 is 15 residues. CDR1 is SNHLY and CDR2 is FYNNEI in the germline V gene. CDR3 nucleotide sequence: TGTGCCAGCAGGCTCGCTAGCGCTGACTACAATGAGCAGTTCTTC. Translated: CASRLASADYNEQFF.

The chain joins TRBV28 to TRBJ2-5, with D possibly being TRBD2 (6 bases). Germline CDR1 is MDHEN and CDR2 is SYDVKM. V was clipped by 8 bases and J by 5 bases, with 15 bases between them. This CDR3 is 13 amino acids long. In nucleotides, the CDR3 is TGTGCCAGCCTTCACGCGGGATGGGAGACCCAGTACTTC. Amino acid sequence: CASLHAGWETQYF.

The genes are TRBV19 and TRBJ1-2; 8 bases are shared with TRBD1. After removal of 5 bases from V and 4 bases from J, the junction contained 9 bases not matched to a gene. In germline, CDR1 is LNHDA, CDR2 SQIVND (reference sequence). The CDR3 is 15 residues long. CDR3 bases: TGTGCCAGTAGTGTGACAGGGGTCGGTGGCTATGGCTACACCTTC. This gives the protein CASSVTGVGGYGYTF.

In DNA form, the CDR3 reads TGTGCCAGCAGCCAAGATTGGGGTAATAGGATGGGCGGCTACACCTTC. Translation gives CASSQDWGNRMGGYTF. The rearrangement uses TRBV4-2 and TRBJ1-2; D call uncertain. Trimming left V 0 bases short and J 8 bases short, with 19 bases between. Germline V lookup: CDR1 LGHNA, CDR2 YNFKEQ. The CDR3 length is 16 residues.

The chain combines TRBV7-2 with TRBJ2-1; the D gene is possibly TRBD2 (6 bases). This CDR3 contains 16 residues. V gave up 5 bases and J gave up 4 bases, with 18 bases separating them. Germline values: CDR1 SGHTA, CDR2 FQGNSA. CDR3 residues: CASSPRSIGGYNEQFF. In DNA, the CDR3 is TGTGCCAGCAGCCCCCGGTCCATCGGGGGATACAATGAGCAGTTCTTC.

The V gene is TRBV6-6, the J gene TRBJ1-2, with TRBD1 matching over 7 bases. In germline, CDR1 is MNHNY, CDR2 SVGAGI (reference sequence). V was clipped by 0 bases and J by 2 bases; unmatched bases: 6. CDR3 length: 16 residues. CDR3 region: CASSYSGDSPNYGYTF. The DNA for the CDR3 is TGTGCCAGCAGTTACTCTGGGGACAGTCCCAACTATGGCTACACCTTC.

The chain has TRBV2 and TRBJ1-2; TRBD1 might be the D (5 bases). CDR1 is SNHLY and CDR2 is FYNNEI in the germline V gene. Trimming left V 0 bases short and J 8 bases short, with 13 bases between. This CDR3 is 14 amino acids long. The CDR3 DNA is TGTGCCAGCAGTGAAGCTGCCAGGGCCCGAGGCTACACCTTC. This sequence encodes CASSEAARARGYTF.

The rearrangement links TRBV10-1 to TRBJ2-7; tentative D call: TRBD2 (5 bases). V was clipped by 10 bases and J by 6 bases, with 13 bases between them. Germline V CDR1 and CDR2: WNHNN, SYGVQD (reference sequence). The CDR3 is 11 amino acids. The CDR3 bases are TGCGCCACCTATCCGGGGTTCGAGCAGTACTTC. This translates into CATYPGFEQYF.

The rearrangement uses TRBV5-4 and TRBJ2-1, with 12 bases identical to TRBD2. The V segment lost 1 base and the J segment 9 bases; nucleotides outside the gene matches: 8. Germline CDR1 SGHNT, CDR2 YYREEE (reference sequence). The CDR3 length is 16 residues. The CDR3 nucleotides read TGTGCCAGCAGCTTGTCTCAGACTAGCGGGAGTGGTGAGCAGTTCTTC. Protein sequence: CASSLSQTSGSGEQFF.

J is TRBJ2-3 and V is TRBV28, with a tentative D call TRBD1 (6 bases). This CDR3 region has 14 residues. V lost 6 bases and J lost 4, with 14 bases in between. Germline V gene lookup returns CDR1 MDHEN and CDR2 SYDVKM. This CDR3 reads CASRGASYADTQYF. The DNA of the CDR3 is TGTGCCAGCAGGGGGGCTAGTTACGCAGATACGCAGTATTTT.